One sample yielded the 31 T cell receptor beta chains listed below, sequenced in a study of T-cell memory formation after mild COVID-19. TCRdb recomputed calls from the 5' RACE reads with MiXCR, one row per CDR3 protein. The data contain 250,000 to 300,000 distinct CDR3 sequences, around a sixth of them singletons. The sample comprised PBMCs or a T cell subset sorted from them (not recorded which). The receptors derive from a man between 18 and 29 years old who had mild COVID-19 (a few samples of this study predate the infection). Cell type and time point are not known.

This clonotype was recorded a few times. The rearrangement links TRBV11-1 to TRBJ2-7; unclear D gene. Germline V gene sequence: CDR1 SGHAT, CDR2 FQDESV (reference sequence). CDR3 length equals 15 residues. The V end was cut by 1 base, the J end by 0 bases, with 10 bases between. The CDR3 coding sequence is TGTGCCAGCAGCTTAGAAGTCGGATTCTCCTACGAGCAGTACTTC. This translates into CASSLEVGFSYEQYF.

Only a few counts were recorded for this clonotype. This may be a read error: a much more frequent sequence differs by one nucleotide. The V gene is TRBV7-9, the J gene TRBJ2-1; perhaps TRBD1 as D (5 bases). Trimming pared 1 base from V and 6 bases from J, leaving 7 bases between. The CDR3 is made up of 13 amino acids. Germline CDR1 reads SEHNR; CDR2 reads FQNEAQ (reference sequence). The CDR3: CASSLGRVNEQFF. The CDR3 region has the DNA TGTGCCAGCAGCTTAGGCAGGGTCAATGAGCAGTTCTTC. Full variable domain (outside the CDR3, taken from reference TRBV7-9 and TRBJ2-1): DTGVSQNPRHKITKRGQNVTFRCDPISEHNRLYWYRQTLGQGPEFLTYFQNEAQLEKSRLLSDRFSAERPKGSFSTLEIQRTEQGDSAMYLCASSLGRVNEQFFGPGTRLTVL.

This clonotype was seen a few times. V is TRBV6-5 and J is TRBJ1-1; no clear D gene. This CDR3 is built from 12 residues. Germline CDR1 MNHEY, CDR2 SVGAGI. The V and J ends lost 6 bases and 6 bases respectively, with 11 bases between them. The CDR3 reads CASRDGRAEAFF. Here the CDR3 DNA reads TGTGCCAGCAGGGACGGGAGGGCTGAAGCTTTCTTT.

This clonotype was seen just once. The rearrangement uses TRBV9 and TRBJ1-2; 9 nucleotides match TRBD1. This CDR3 is 18 amino acids long. Germline V gives CDR1 SGDLS, CDR2 YYNGEE. The V segment lost 0 bases and the J segment 0 bases; nucleotides outside the gene matches: 9. CDR3: CASSVAGTGRSPNYGYTF. CDR3 nucleotide sequence: TGTGCCAGCAGCGTAGCCGGGACAGGGAGATCCCCTAACTATGGCTACACCTTC.

This clonotype was found many times. The CDR3 DNA reads as TGTGCCATCAGTGAGTCGGACAGGGGAAGTGGCTACGAGCAGTACTTC. Its translation is CAISESDRGSGYEQYF. The rearrangement uses TRBV10-3 and TRBJ2-7, with TRBD1 matching over 9 bases. Losses at the gene ends were 0 bases for V and 3 bases for J; bases not matched to a gene: 6. The CDR3 consists of 16 residues. Germline CDR1 reads ENHRY; CDR2 reads SYGVKD.

The J gene is TRBJ1-2, the V gene TRBV5-6; D possibly corresponds to TRBD1 (6 bases). CDR1 is SGHDT, CDR2 YYEEEE, per germline. The V end lost 2 bases, the J end lost 7 bases, and 9 bases lay between the germline ends. The CDR3 has 12 residues. This CDR3 reads CASSFSGAGYTF. The CDR3 nucleotides are TGTGCCAGCAGCTTCTCAGGGGCTGGCTACACCTTC.

This clonotype was picked up one time. The CDR3 here is CSVDHGYTF. CDR3 DNA: TGCAGCGTCGACCATGGCTACACCTTC. This chain joins TRBV29-1 and TRBJ1-2; D unclear. The V and J ends lost 6 bases and 6 bases respectively, with 5 bases between them. CDR3 length: 9 amino acids. Germline V lookup: CDR1 SQVTM, CDR2 ANQGSEA.

The J gene is TRBJ1-4, the V gene TRBV29-1; a possible D gene is TRBD1 (6 bases). The length of the CDR3 is 14 residues. Between the trimmed V and J ends, which lost 4 bases and 7 bases, there was a span of 16 bases. CDR1 SQVTM and CDR2 ANQGSEA come from the germline V gene. CDR3: CSVVLGGGGEKLFF. The CDR3 coding sequence is TGCAGCGTTGTACTAGGGGGTGGCGGTGAAAAACTGTTTTTT.

This clonotype was observed a handful of times. The genes are TRBV7-9 and TRBJ1-1; tentative D call: TRBD1 (6 bases). CDR1 and CDR2 (germline): SEHNR, FQNEAQ (reference sequence). V was pared by 2 bases and J by 4 bases, with 8 bases between. CDR3 length: 13 amino acids. The CDR3 here is CASSLSRGTEAFF. CDR3 DNA sequence: TGTGCCAGCAGCTTATCCAGGGGCACTGAAGCTTTCTTT.

This clonotype was picked up a small number of times. The chain is built from TRBV9 and TRBJ2-3; perhaps TRBD2 as D (6 bases). The CDR3 consists of 16 residues. Germline CDR1 SGDLS, CDR2 YYNGEE. Trimming removed 0 bases from V and 0 bases from J, with 11 bases in between. CDR3 region: CASSVVHGRSTDTQYF. CDR3 in DNA: TGTGCCAGCAGCGTAGTACACGGGAGAAGCACAGATACGCAGTATTTT.

The genes are TRBV25-1 and TRBJ2-3, with D perhaps matching TRBD1 or TRBD2 (5 bases each). Per the germline V gene, CDR1 is MGHDK and CDR2 is SYGVNS. V dropped 1 base and J dropped 2 bases, with 7 bases sitting between them. The CDR3 extends over 14 amino acids. The CDR3 loop is CASSEWDATDTQYF. The CDR3 nucleotides are TGTGCCAGCAGTGAATGGGACGCCACAGATACGCAGTATTTT.

This clonotype has a handful of counts. A much larger clone differs by one base, so this may be a read error. The chain joins TRBV6-2 or TRBV6-3 to TRBJ2-7; tentative D call: TRBD1 (6 bases). Per germline, CDR1 MNHEY and CDR2 SVGEGT. With 2 bases removed from V and 2 bases from J, the gap between germline ends came to 7 bases. The CDR3 runs to 13 residues. CDR3 region: CASSYRDTYEQYF. The CDR3 nucleotides read TGTGCCAGCAGTTACCGGGACACCTACGAGCAGTACTTC.

This clonotype was picked up a small number of times. In DNA form, the CDR3 reads TGCGCCAGCAGCCACGCCCGGGGCTATGAGCAGTTCTTC. As protein: CASSHARGYEQFF. This chain links TRBV4-1 with TRBJ2-1; D might be TRBD1 or TRBD2, each matching 5 bases. V lost 3 bases to trimming and J lost 8 bases, with 11 bases between them. Per germline, CDR1 MGHRA and CDR2 YSYEKL. The CDR3 covers 13 residues.

There are a few counts of this clonotype. This chain joins TRBV15 and TRBJ1-4; 8 bases are shared with TRBD1. Germline CDR1 LNHNV, CDR2 YYDKDF (reference sequence). The trim removed 1 base at V and 8 bases at J, leaving 9 bases unmatched. The CDR3 covers 16 residues. This CDR3 is CATSRGLGQGDEKLFF. The CDR3, as DNA: TGTGCCACCAGCAGAGGGCTAGGACAGGGAGACGAAAAACTGTTTTTT.

This clonotype turned up a few times. V usage is TRBV5-1 and J usage is TRBJ2-5; 10 bases line up with TRBD2. Germline CDR1 is SGHRS and CDR2 is YFSETQ. Trimming at V came to 5 bases and at J to 4 bases, leaving 5 bases not matched to a gene. CDR3 length equals 14 residues. CDR3 coding DNA: TGCGCCAGCAGATCTAGCGGGGGAGGAGAGACCCAGTACTTC. It specifies CASRSSGGGETQYF.

This clonotype was observed a few times. The chain is built from TRBV4-3 and TRBJ1-4; TRBD1 aligns across 8 bases. Germline V CDR1 and CDR2: LGHNA, YSLEER. Trimming cost V 11 bases and J 7 bases; bases outside gene matches: 9. The CDR3 is made up of 13 amino acids. The CDR3 protein is CAFRGQGSEKLFF. CDR3 nucleotide sequence: TGCGCCTTCAGAGGACAGGGATCTGAAAAACTGTTTTTT.

In this sample, this clonotype turned up a few times. The chain has TRBV20-1 and TRBJ1-3; no definite D call. CDR1 is DFQATT, CDR2 SNEGSKA, per germline (reference sequence). CDR3 length: 15 residues. V was pared by 0 bases and J by 2 bases, with 11 bases between. The CDR3 DNA is TGCAGTGCTAGAGATCCCGGGAACGCTGGAAACACCATATATTTT. This encodes CSARDPGNAGNTIYF.

The V and J genes are TRBV20-1 and TRBJ2-3; D may be TRBD2 (7 bases). The V gene's germline CDR1 is DFQATT and CDR2 SNEGSKA (reference sequence). The CDR3 extends over 16 amino acids. Here the CDR3 reads CSAWLGGHTSTDTQYF. In DNA form, the CDR3 reads TGCAGCGCTTGGCTCGGGGGGCACACTAGCACAGATACGCAGTATTTT.

Ten or more counts support this clonotype. The chain couples TRBV24-1 to TRBJ1-2; 7 bases fit TRBD1. In germline, CDR1 is KGHDR, CDR2 SFDVKD. This CDR3 spans 16 amino acids. J lost 1 base, V lost 4 bases, and 8 bases had no gene match. CDR3: CATSDVGQEDNYGYTF. The DNA of the CDR3 is TGTGCCACCAGTGACGTCGGACAGGAAGATAACTATGGCTACACCTTC.

There are a few counts of this clonotype. The chain recombines TRBV5-6 with TRBJ2-3; D ambiguous. The CDR3 runs 11 residues. V was clipped by 5 bases and J by 6 bases, with 7 bases between them. Germline V CDR1 and CDR2: SGHDT, YYEEEE. The CDR3 sequence is CASSSVDTQYF. CDR3 bases: TGTGCCAGCAGTTCCGTGGATACGCAGTATTTT.

The rearrangement links TRBV29-1 to TRBJ2-3; 7 bases match TRBD1. The germline V gene has CDR1 SQVTM and CDR2 ANQGSEA. With V trimmed by 3 bases and J by 5 bases, 2 bases remained unmatched. The CDR3 has 12 residues. The CDR3 DNA reads TGCAGCGTTGACAGACAGGGAGATACGCAGTATTTT. Residues: CSVDRQGDTQYF.

The gene calls are TRBV5-1 and TRBJ2-5; D is ambiguous. Trimming took 4 bases from V and 3 from J, leaving 13 bases between them. The germline gives CDR1 SGHRS, CDR2 YFSETQ. CDR3 length equals 14 residues. The CDR3: CASSQKDGKETQYF. The CDR3 region has the DNA TGCGCCAGCAGCCAGAAGGACGGTAAAGAGACCCAGTACTTC.

This clonotype has only a few counts. The rearrangement joins TRBV4-1 to TRBJ2-4; no clear D gene. CDR3 length: 14 residues. V was cut by 2 bases and J by 0 bases, with 5 bases left in between. The germline gives CDR1 MGHRA, CDR2 YSYEKL. CDR3 DNA: TGCGCCAGCAGCCAACCCATAGCCAAAAACATTCAGTACTTC. Protein product: CASSQPIAKNIQYF.

This clonotype was detected only a few times. V gene TRBV6-2 or TRBV6-3 combines with J gene TRBJ1-6; the D gene is possibly TRBD1 (6 bases). Germline CDR1 MNHEY, CDR2 SVGEGT. Trimming shortened V by 4 bases and J by 10 bases, and 23 bases separated the two germline ends. The CDR3 extends over 17 amino acids. CDR3 region: CASSFLPTGAAGSPLHF. CDR3 nucleotides: TGTGCCAGCAGTTTTCTCCCTACGGGGGCGGCAGGCTCACCCCTCCACTTT.

The sample holds a few counts of this clonotype. The chain carries TRBV5-1 and TRBJ1-2, with D hard to call. The V end was cut by 0 bases, the J end by 3 bases, with 12 bases between. The CDR3 is 15 amino acids. Per the germline V gene, CDR1 is SGHRS and CDR2 is YFSETQ. The CDR3 region has the DNA TGCGCCAGCAGCTTGGCCCCGGACGTAGACTATGGCTACACCTTC. Amino acids: CASSLAPDVDYGYTF.

The J gene is TRBJ1-5, the V gene TRBV19, with a possible D match to TRBD1 (6 bases). Germline V CDR1 and CDR2: LNHDA, SQIVND (reference sequence). The CDR3 sequence is 15 residues long. Between the trimmed V and J ends, which lost 4 bases and 1 base, there was a span of 11 bases. CDR3 in amino acids: CASSTTGLSNQPQHF. The CDR3 nucleotides are TGTGCCAGTAGTACCACAGGGTTAAGCAATCAGCCCCAGCATTTT.

V usage is TRBV7-3 and J usage is TRBJ2-1; 14 bases agree with TRBD2. There are 16 residues in the CDR3. Germline V lookup: CDR1 SGHTA, CDR2 FQGTGA. Trimming took 2 bases from V and 9 from J; bases not matched to a gene: 6. The CDR3 region has the DNA TGTGCCAGCAGCTTAGCCCCGGGACTAGCGGGGGTTGAGCAGTTCTTC. The encoded protein is CASSLAPGLAGVEQFF.

This sequence joins TRBV12-3 or TRBV12-4 and TRBJ2-3, with 12 nucleotides matching TRBD2. Trimming took 6 bases from V and 8 from J; bases not matched to a gene: 9. This CDR3 is built from 15 residues. This CDR3 is CASSQLAGGWGTQYF. DNA of the CDR3: TGTGCCAGCAGCCAACTAGCGGGGGGATGGGGTACGCAGTATTTT.

This clonotype was found a few times. The V call is TRBV5-1, the J call TRBJ2-2, with D possibly being TRBD1 (6 bases). Germline values: CDR1 SGHRS, CDR2 YFSETQ. The V end lost 4 bases, the J end lost 1 base, and 11 bases lay between the germline ends. The CDR3 contains 15 residues. The DNA for the CDR3 is TGCGCCAGCAGCGTGCCGGGACAGAACACCGGGGAGCTGTTTTTT. This gives the protein CASSVPGQNTGELFF.

V is TRBV20-1 and J is TRBJ1-4; D not resolved. The CDR3 consists of 11 residues. The V end was cut by 3 bases, the J end by 4 bases, with 3 bases between. CDR1 is DFQATT and CDR2 is SNEGSKA in the germline V gene (reference sequence). This CDR3 is CSARNNEKLFF. The DNA for the CDR3 is TGCAGTGCTAGGAATAATGAAAAACTGTTTTTT.

There are a few counts of this clonotype. J is TRBJ2-5 and V is TRBV7-2; 10 bases match TRBD1. This CDR3 comprises 16 residues. With 5 bases clipped from V and 5 bases from J, the junction kept 11 bases outside the gene matches. From germline, CDR1 is SGHTA and CDR2 FQGNSA. CDR3 nucleotides: TGTGCCAGCAGCCGAATACCACCGGGACAGGGGGAGACCCAGTACTTC. This encodes CASSRIPPGQGETQYF.